This TCR beta chain was identified in a study of T cells after yellow fever vaccination. Germline V gives CDR1 MNHEY, CDR2 SVGAGI. The CDR3 contains 14 residues. The V and J ends lost 0 bases and 4 bases respectively, with 9 bases between them. TCRdb passed the 5' RACE reads through MiXCR, listing each CDR3 protein once. The sample lists 250,000 to 350,000 distinct CDR3 sequences, around 7.3% seen once, with roughly a sixth in the top ten. The source is a young man who received the YFV17D yellow fever vaccine. The sequenced sample was PBMCs, obtained roughly seven weeks after the first yellow fever vaccination. V gene TRBV6-5 combines with J gene TRBJ1-2; maybe TRBD1 (5 bases). For the CDR3, the DNA is TGTGCCAGCAGTTACTCGGGGGGAGGCTATGGCTACACCTTC. It specifies CASSYSGGGYGYTF.